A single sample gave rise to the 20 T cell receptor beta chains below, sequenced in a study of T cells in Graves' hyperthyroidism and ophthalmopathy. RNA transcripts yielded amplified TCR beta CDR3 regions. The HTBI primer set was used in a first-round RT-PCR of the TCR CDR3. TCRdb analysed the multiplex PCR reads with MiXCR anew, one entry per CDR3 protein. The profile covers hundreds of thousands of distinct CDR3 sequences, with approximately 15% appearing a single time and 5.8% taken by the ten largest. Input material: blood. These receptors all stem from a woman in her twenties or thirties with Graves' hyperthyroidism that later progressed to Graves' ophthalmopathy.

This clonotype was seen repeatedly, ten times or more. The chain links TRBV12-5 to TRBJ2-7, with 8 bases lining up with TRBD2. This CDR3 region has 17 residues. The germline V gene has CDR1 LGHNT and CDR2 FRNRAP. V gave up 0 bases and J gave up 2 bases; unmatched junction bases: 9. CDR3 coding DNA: TGTGCTAGTGGTTTGGTCCCACCCGGGACTAGGACCTACGAGCAGTACTTC. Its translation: CASGLVPPGTRTYEQYF.

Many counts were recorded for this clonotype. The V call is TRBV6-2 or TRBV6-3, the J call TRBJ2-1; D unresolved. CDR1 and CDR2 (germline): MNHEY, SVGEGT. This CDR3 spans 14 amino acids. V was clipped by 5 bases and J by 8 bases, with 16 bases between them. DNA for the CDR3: TGTGCCAGCAGTAATCCGGGCCTTAACGATGAGCAGTTCTTC. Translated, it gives CASSNPGLNDEQFF.

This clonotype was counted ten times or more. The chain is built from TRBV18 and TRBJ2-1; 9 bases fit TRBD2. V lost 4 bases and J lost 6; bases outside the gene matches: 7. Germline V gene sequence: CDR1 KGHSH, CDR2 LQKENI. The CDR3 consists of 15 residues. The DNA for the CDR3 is TGTGCCAGCTCACGCCAGGGACTAGCTGCCAATGAGCAGTTCTTC. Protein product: CASSRQGLAANEQFF.

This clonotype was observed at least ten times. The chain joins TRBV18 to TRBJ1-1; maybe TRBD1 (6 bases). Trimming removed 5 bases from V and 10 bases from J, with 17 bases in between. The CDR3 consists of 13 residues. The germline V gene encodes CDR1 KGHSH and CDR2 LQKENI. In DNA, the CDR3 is TGTGCCAGCTCAGCTTCGGACAGTAGGGGAGCTTTCTTT. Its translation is CASSASDSRGAFF.

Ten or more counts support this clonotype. The CDR3 sequence is CASNKDGNTEAFF. CDR3 DNA sequence: TGTGCCAGCAACAAGGACGGGAACACTGAAGCTTTCTTT. The genes are TRBV6-1 and TRBJ1-1; unclear D gene. V was shortened by 7 bases and J by 1 base, with 10 bases between the two germline ends. Germline lookup yields CDR1 MNHNS and CDR2 SASEGT. The CDR3 length is 13 residues.

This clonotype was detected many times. The CDR3 reads CSARDPSGDIQYF. The CDR3 region has the DNA TGCAGTGCTAGAGACCCTAGCGGCGACATTCAGTACTTC. The chain couples TRBV20-1 to TRBJ2-4; TRBD2 matches at 7 bases. CDR1 and CDR2 (germline): DFQATT, SNEGSKA (reference sequence). Trimming at V came to 0 bases and at J to 8 bases, leaving 4 bases not matched to a gene. The CDR3 contains 13 residues.

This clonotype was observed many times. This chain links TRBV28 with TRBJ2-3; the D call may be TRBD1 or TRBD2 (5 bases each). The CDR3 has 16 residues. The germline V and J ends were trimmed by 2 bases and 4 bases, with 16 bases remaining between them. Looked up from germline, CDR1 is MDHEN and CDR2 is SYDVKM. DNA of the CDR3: TGTGCCAGCAGTTTAGAGCCCGGGACGAAGTCAGATACGCAGTATTTT. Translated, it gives CASSLEPGTKSDTQYF.

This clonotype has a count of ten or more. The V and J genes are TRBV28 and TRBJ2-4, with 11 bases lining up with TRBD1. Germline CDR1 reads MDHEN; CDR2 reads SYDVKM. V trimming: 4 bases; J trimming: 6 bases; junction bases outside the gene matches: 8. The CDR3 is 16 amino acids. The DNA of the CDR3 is TGTGCCAGCAGTTCCGCCGGACAGGGGGCGATAAACATTCAGTACTTC. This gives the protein CASSSAGQGAINIQYF.

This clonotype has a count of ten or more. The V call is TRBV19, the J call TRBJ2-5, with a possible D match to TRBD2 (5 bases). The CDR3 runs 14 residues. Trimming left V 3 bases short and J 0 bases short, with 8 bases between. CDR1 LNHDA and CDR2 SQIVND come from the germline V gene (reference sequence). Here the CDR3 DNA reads TGTGCCAGTAGTATGACGAGGGACCAAGAGACCCAGTACTTC. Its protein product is CASSMTRDQETQYF. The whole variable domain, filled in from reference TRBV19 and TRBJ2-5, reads DGGITQSPKYLFRKEGQNVTLSCEQNLNHDAMYWYRQDPGQGLRLIYYSQIVNDFQKGDIAEGYSVSREKKESFPLTVTSAQKNPTAFYLCASSMTRDQETQYFGPGTRLLVL.

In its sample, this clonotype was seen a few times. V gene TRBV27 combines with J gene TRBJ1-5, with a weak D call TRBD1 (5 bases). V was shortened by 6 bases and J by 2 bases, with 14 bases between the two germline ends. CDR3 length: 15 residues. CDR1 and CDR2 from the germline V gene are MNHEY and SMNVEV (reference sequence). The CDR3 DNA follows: TGTGCCAGCAGGGCCGGGACGGGGGGCAATCAGCCCCAGCATTTT. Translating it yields CASRAGTGGNQPQHF.

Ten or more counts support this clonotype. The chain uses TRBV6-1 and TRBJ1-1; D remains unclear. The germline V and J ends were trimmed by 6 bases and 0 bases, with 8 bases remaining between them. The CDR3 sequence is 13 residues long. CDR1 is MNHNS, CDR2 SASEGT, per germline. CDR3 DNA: TGTGCCAGCAGCGCACGCATGAACACTGAAGCTTTCTTT. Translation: CASSARMNTEAFF.

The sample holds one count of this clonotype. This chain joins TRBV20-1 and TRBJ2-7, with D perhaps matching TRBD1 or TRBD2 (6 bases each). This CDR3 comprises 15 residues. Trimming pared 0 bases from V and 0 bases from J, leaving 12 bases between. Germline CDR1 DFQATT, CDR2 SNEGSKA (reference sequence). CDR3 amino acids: CSAREWGAGSYEQYF. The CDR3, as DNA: TGCAGTGCTAGAGAATGGGGGGCGGGCTCCTACGAGCAGTACTTC.

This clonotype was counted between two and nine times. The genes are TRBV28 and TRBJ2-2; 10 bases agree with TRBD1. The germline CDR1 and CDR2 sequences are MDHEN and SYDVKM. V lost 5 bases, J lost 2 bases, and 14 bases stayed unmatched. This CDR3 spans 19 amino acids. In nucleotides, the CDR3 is TGTGCCAGCAGTACCATGACAGGGGGCTCCTTGTTTAACACCGGGGAGCTGTTTTTT. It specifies CASSTMTGGSLFNTGELFF.

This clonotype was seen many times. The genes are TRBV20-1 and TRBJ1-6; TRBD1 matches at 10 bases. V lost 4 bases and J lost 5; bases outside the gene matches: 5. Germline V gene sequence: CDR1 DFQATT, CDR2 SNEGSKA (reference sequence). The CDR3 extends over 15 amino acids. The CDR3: CSATAGTGDNSPLHF. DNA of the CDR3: TGCAGTGCTACCGCCGGGACAGGGGATAATTCACCCCTCCACTTT.

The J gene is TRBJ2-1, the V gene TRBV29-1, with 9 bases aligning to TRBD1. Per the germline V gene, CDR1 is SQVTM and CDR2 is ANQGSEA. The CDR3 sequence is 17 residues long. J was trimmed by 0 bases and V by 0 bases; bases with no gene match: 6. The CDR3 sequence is CSVEDRTGASSYNEQFF. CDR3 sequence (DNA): TGCAGCGTTGAAGATCGGACAGGGGCCAGCTCCTACAATGAGCAGTTCTTC.

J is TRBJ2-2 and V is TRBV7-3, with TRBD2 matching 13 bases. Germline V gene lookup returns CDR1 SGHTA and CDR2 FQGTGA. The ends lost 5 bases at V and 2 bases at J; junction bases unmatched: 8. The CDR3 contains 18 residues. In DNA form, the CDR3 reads TGTGCCAGCAGCCCGAGGACTAGCGGGAGCCTTAACACCGGGGAGCTGTTTTTT. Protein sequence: CASSPRTSGSLNTGELFF.

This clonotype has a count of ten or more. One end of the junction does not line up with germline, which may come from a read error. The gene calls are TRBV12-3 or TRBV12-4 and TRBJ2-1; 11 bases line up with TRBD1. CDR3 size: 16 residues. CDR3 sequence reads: CASTLTWDRGRDEQFF. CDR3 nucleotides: TGTGCCAGCACTTTAACTTGGGACAGGGGGAGAGATGAGCAGTTCTTC.

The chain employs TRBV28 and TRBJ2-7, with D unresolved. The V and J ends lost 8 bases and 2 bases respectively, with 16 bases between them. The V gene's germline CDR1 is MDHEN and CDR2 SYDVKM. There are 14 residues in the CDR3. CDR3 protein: CASQSVGRTYEQYF. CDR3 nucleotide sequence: TGTGCCAGCCAGAGTGTCGGACGGACCTACGAGCAGTACTTC. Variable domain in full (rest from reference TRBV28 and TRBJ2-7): DVKVTQSSRYLVKRTGEKVFLECVQDMDHENMFWYRQDPGLGLRLIYFSYDVKMKEKGDIPEGYSVSREKKERFSLILESASTNQTSMYLCASQSVGRTYEQYFGPGTRLTVT.

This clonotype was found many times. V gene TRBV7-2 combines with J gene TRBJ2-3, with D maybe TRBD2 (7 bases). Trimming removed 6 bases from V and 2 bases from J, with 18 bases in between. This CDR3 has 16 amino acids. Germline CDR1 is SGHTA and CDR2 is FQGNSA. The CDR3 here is CASSLGGAAPTDTQYF. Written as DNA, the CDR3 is TGTGCCAGCAGTCTGGGGGGGGCGGCCCCCACAGATACGCAGTATTTT.

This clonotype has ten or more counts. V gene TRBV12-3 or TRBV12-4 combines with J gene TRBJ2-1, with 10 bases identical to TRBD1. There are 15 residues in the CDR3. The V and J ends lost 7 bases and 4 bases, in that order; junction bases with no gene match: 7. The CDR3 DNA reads TGTGCCAGCAACGGGGACAGGGGCCCTTACAATGAGCAGTTCTTC. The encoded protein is CASNGDRGPYNEQFF.